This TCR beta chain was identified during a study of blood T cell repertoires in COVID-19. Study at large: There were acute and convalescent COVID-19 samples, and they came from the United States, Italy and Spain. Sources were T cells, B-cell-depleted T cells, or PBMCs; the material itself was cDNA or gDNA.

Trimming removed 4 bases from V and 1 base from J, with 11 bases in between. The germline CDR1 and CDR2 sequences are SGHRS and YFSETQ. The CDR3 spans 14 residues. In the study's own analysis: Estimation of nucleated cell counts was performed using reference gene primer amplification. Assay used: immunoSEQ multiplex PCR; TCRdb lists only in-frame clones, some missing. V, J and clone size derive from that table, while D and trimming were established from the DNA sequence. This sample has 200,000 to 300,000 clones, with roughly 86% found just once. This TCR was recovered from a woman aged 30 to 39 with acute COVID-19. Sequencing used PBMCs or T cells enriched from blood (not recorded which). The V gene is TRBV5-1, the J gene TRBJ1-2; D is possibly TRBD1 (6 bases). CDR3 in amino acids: CASSEDSRNYGYTF. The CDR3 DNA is TGCGCCAGCAGCGAGGACAGCCGTAACTATGGCTACACCTTC. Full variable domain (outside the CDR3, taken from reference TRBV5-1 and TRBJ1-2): KAGVTQTPRYLIKTRGQQVTLSCSPISGHRSVSWYQQTPGQGLQFLFEYFSETQRNKGNFPGRFSGRQFSNSRSEMNVSTLELGDSALYLCASSEDSRNYGYTFGSGTRLTVV.